This T cell receptor beta chain derives from a study of control samples from healthy donors and cancer patients. TCRdb's copy holds only in-frame clones and misses some; the assay was immunoSEQ multiplex PCR. The table has about 73,000 clones, 85% to 90% seen once. The CDR3 has 11 residues. Trimming removed 4 bases at V and 2 bases at J, with 1 base between. This clonotype originated in a man aged 60-69 years with lung cancer. Sequences were obtained from PBMCs. The chain uses TRBV12-3 or TRBV12-4 and TRBJ2-3; D not certain. As DNA, the CDR3 is TGTGCCAGCAGTTACACAGATACGCAGTATTTT. The encoded protein is CASSYTDTQYF.